This T cell receptor beta chain was documented in a study of blood T cell repertoires in COVID-19. The CDR3 contains 19 residues. V was clipped by 4 bases and J by 0 bases; unmatched bases: 13. CDR1 and CDR2 from the germline V gene are SNHLY and FYNNEI. Clinical histories supplied by participants themselves formed the basis of cohort assignment. The repertoire was sequenced with immunoSEQ multiplex PCR; TCRdb's copy has only in-frame clones and lacks some. The repertoire holds hundreds of thousands of clones, with 80% to 90% as singletons. Material: PBMCs or T cells enriched from blood (not recorded which). The sequence was obtained from a young woman who had recovered from COVID-19. The genes are TRBV2 and TRBJ2-1, with 9 bases identical to TRBD2. The CDR3 loop reads CASSGVGSGRGSSYNEQFF. The CDR3 coding sequence is TGTGCCAGCAGTGGGGTTGGTAGCGGGAGAGGTAGCTCCTACAATGAGCAGTTCTTC.